This T cell receptor beta chain derives from a study of T-cell reconstitution after alpha-beta-depleted transplantation in children. This clonotype was counted between two and nine times. Its matching antigen is unknown. Points from the study as a whole: As was reported, about two months after transplant, alpha-beta T cells came from several hundred expanded graft clones. In some patients, recipient T cells and intrathymic progenitors surviving conditioning explained high day-60 diversity. The main origin of T-cell counts and diversity one year after transplant was newly produced T cells.

A TCRbeta library incorporating unique molecular identifiers was prepared. One entry per CDR3 protein results from TCRdb running MiXCR on the PCR reads. This repertoire shows about 240,000 distinct CDR3 sequences, more than 20% found once; its top ten account for 2% to 3%. This TCR came from a girl aged 2-10 years with Fanconi anemia, due to receive a stem cell transplant. Source: PBMCs, taken before TCRalphabeta/CD19-depleted stem cell transplant.

Here the CDR3 reads CASSSGAKKGNEQFF. In DNA form, the CDR3 reads TGTGCCAGCAGCTCGGGAGCAAAGAAGGGCAATGAGCAGTTCTTC. The chain couples TRBV11-2 to TRBJ2-1; D perhaps matches TRBD2 (6 bases). The CDR3 length is 15 residues. Germline-derived CDR1 and CDR2 are SGHAT and FQNNGV. V shed 4 bases and J shed 6 bases, with 16 bases lying between them.